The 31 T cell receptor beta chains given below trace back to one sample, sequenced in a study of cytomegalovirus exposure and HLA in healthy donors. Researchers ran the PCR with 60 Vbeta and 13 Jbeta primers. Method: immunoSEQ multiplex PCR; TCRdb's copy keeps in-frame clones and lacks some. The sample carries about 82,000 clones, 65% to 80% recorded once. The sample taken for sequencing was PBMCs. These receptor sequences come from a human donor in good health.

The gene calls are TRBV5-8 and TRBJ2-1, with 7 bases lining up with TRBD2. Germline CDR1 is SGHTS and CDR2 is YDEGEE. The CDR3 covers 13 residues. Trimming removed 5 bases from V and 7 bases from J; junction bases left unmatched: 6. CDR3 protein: CASRWRGRNEQFF. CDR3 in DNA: TGTGCCAGCAGATGGCGGGGGAGAAATGAGCAGTTCTTC. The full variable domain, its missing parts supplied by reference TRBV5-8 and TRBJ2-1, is EAGVTQSPTHLIKTRGQQATLRCSPISGHTSVYWYQQALGLGLQFLLWYDEGEERNRGNFPPRFSGRQFPNYSSELNVNALELEDSALYLCASRWRGRNEQFFGPGTRLTVL.

The chain's CDR3 is CASSEFPGGTYEQYF. The CDR3 DNA is TGTGCCAGCAGTGAGTTCCCCGGCGGGACCTACGAGCAGTACTTC. The J gene is TRBJ2-7, the V gene TRBV2; D may be TRBD2 (6 bases). The V gene's germline CDR1 is SNHLY and CDR2 FYNNEI. V lost 3 bases and J lost 2, with 14 bases in between. The CDR3 is 15 residues long.

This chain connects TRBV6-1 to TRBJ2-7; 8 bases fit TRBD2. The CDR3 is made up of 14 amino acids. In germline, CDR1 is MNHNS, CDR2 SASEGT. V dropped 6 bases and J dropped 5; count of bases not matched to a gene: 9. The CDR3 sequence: CASSPPGGRHEQYF. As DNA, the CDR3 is TGTGCCAGCAGCCCCCCGGGGGGGAGGCACGAGCAGTACTTC.

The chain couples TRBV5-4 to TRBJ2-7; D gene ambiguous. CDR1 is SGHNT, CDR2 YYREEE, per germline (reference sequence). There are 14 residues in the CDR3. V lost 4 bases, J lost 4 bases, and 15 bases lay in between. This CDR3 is CASSPRGPSYEQYF. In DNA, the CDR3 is TGTGCCAGCAGCCCCCGAGGCCCCTCTTACGAGCAGTACTTC.

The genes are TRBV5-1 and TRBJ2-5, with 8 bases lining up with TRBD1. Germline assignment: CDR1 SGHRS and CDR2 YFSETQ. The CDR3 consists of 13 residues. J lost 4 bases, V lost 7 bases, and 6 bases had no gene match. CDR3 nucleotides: TGCGCCAGCCGTGATACAGGGGGAGAGACCCAGTACTTC. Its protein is CASRDTGGETQYF.

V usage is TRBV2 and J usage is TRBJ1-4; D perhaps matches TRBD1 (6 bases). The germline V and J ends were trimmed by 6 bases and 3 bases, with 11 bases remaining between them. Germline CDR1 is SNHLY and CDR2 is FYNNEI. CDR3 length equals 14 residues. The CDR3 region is CASSHGQSNEKLFF. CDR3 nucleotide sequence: TGTGCCAGCAGCCATGGACAGTCTAATGAAAAACTGTTTTTT.

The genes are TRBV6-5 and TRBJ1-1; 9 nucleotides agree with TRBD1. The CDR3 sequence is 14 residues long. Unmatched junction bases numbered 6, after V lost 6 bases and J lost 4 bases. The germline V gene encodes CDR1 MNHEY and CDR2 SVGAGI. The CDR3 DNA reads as TGTGCCAGCAGACCCGGGACAGGGAGCACTGAAGCTTTCTTT. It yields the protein CASRPGTGSTEAFF.

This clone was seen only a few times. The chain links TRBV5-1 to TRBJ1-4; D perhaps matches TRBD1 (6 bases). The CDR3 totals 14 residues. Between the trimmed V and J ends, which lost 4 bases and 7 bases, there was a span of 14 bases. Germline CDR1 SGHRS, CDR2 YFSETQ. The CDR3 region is CASSGRGGGEKLFF. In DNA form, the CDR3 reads TGCGCCAGCAGCGGTCGCGGGGGCGGTGAAAAACTGTTTTTT. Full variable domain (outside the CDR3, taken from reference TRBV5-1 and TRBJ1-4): KAGVTQTPRYLIKTRGQQVTLSCSPISGHRSVSWYQQTPGQGLQFLFEYFSETQRNKGNFPGRFSGRQFSNSRSEMNVSTLELGDSALYLCASSGRGGGEKLFFGSGTQLSVL.

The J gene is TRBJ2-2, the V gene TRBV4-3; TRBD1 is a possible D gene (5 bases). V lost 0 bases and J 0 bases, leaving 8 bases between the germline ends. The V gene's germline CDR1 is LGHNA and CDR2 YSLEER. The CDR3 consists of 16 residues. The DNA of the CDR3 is TGCGCCAGCAGCCAAGATCCACAGGCGAACACCGGGGAGCTGTTTTTT. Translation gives CASSQDPQANTGELFF.

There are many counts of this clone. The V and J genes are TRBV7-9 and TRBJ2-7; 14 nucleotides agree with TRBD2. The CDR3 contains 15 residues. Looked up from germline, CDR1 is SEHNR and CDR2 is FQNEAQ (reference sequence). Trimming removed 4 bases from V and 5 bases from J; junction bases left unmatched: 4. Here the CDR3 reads CASSSGLAGVNEQYF. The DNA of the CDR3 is TGTGCCAGCAGCTCGGGACTAGCGGGGGTGAACGAGCAGTACTTC.

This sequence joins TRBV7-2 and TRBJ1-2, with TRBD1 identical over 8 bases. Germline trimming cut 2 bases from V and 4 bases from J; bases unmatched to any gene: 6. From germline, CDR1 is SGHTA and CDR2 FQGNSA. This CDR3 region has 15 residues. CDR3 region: CASSLFTGGIYGYTF. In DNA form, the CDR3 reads TGTGCCAGCAGCTTATTCACAGGGGGAATCTATGGCTACACCTTC.

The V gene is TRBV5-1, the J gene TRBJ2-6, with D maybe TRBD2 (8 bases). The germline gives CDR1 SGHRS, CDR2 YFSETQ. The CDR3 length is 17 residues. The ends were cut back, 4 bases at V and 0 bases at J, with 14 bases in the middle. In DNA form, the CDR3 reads TGCGCCAGCAGCCGGGAGGGACAGCTCTCTGGGGCCAACGTCCTGACTTTC. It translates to CASSREGQLSGANVLTF.

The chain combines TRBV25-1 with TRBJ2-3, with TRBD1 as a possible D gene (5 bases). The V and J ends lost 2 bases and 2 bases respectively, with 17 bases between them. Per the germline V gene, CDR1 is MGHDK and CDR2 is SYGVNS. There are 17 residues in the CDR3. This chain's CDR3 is CASSEPLETAFTDTQYF. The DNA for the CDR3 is TGTGCCAGCAGTGAACCCCTAGAGACAGCTTTCACAGATACGCAGTATTTT.

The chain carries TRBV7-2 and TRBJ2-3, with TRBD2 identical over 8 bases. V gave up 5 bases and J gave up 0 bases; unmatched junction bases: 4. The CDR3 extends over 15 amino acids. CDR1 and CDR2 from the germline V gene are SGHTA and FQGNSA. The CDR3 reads CASSIGLASTDTQYF. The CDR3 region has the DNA TGTGCCAGCAGCATTGGACTAGCTAGCACAGATACGCAGTATTTT.

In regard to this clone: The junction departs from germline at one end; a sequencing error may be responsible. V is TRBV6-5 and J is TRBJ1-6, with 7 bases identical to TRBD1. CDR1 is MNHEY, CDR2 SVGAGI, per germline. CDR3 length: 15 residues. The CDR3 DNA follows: TGTGCCAGCAAAACGGGACAGAGGTATAATTCACCCCTCAACTTT. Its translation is CASKTGQRYNSPLNF.

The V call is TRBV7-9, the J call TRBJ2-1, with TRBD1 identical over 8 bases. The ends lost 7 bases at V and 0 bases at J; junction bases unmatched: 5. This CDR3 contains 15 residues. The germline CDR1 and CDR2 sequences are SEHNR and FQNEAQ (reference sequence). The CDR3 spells CASTPGQVSYNEQFF. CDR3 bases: TGTGCCAGCACCCCGGGACAGGTCTCCTACAATGAGCAGTTCTTC.

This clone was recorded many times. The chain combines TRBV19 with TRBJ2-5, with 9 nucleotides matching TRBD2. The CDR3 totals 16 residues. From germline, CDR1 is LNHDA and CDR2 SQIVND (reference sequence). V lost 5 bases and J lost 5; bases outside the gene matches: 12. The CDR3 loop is CASSWVEAGGSETQYF. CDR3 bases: TGTGCCAGTAGTTGGGTTGAAGCGGGGGGTTCGGAGACCCAGTACTTC.

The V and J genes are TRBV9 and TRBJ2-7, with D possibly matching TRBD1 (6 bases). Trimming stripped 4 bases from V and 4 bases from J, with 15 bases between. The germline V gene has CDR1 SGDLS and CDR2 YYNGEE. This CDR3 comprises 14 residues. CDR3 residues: CASSLRDTSYEQYF. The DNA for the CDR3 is TGTGCCAGCAGCTTACGGGACACTAGTTACGAGCAGTACTTC.

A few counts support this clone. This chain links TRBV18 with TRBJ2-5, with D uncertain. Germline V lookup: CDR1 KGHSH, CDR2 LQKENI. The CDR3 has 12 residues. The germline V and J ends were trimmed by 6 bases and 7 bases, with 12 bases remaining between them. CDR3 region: CASSPAARTQYF. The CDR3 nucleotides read TGTGCCAGCTCCCCCGCAGCGAGGACCCAGTACTTC.

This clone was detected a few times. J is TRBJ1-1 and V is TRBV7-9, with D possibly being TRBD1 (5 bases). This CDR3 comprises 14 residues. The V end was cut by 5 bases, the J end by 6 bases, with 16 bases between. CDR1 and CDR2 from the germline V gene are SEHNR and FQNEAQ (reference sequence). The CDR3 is CASSPSGEGPEAFF. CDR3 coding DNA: TGTGCCAGCAGCCCCTCGGGGGAGGGCCCTGAAGCTTTCTTT.

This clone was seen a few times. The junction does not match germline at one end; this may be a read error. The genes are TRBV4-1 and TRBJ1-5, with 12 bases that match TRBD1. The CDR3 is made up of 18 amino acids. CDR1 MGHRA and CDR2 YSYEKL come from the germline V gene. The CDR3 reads CASSQALGTGGARQPQNF. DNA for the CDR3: TGCGCCAGCAGCCAAGCTCTCGGGACAGGGGGCGCGAGGCAGCCCCAGAATTTT.

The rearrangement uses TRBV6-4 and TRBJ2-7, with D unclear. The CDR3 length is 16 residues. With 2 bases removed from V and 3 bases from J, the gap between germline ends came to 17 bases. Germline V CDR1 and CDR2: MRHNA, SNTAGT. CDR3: CASSDPLQSTYYEQYF. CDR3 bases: TGTGCCAGCAGTGACCCCCTCCAATCGACTTACTACGAGCAGTACTTC.

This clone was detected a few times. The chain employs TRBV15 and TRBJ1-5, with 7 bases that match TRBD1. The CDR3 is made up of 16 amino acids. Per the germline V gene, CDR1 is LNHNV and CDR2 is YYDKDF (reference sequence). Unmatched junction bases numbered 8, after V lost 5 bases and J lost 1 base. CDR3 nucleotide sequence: TGTGCCACCAGCGAGGGGGGACAGCCGAGCAATCAGCCCCAGCATTTT. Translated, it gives CATSEGGQPSNQPQHF. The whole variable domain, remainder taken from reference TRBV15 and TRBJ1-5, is DAMVIQNPRYQVTQFGKPVTLSCSQTLNHNVMYWYQQKSSQAPKLLFHYYDKDFNNEADTPDNFQSRRPNTSFCFLDIRSPGLGDTAMYLCATSEGGQPSNQPQHFGDGTRLSIL.

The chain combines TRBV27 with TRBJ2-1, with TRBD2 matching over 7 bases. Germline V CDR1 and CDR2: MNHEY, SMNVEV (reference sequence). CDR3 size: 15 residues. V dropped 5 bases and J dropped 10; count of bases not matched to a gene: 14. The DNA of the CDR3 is TGTGCCAGCAGTATCGGACTAGTCGGGATAAAGGAGCAGTTCTTC. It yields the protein CASSIGLVGIKEQFF.

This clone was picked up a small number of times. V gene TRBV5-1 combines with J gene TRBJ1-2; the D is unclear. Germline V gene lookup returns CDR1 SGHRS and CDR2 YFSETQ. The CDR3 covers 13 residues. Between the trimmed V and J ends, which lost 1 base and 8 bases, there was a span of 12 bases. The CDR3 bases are TGCGCCAGCAGCTTGAGCGGGATCTACGGCTACACCTTC. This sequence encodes CASSLSGIYGYTF.

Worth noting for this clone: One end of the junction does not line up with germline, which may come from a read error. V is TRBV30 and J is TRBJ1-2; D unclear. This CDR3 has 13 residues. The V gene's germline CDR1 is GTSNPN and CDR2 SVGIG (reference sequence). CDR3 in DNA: TGTGCCTGGAGTGCCGGGGTTAACAATGGCTACACCTTC. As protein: CAWSAGVNNGYTF.

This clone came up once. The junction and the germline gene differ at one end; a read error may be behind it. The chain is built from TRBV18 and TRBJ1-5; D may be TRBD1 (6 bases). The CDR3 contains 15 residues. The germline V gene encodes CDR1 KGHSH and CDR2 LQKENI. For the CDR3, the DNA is TGTGCCAGCTCACCAAAGACAGGTAGCGATCAGCCCCAGCATTTT. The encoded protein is CASSPKTGSDQPQHF.

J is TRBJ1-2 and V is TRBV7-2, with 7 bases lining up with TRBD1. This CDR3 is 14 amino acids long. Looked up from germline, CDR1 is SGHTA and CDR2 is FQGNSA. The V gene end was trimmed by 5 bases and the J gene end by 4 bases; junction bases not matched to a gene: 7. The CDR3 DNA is TGTGCCAGCAGCCCGTCGACAGGGACCTATGGCTACACCTTC. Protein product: CASSPSTGTYGYTF.

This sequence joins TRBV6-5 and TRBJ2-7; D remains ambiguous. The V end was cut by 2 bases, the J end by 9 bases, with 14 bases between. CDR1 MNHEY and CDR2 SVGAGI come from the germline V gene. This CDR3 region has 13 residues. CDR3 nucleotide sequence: TGTGCCAGCAGTTACACCCATGGTAGTGGGCAGTACTTC. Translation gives CASSYTHGSGQYF.

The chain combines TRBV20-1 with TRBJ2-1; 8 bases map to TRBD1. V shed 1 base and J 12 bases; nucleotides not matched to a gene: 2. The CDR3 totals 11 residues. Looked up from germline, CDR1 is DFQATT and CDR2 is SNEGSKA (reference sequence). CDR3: CSARADRGQFF. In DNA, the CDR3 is TGCAGTGCTAGAGCCGACAGGGGGCAGTTCTTC.

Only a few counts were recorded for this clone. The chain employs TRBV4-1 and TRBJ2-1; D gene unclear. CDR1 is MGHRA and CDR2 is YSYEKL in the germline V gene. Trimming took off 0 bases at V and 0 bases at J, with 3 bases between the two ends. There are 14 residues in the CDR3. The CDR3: CASSQDYSYNEQFF. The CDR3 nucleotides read TGCGCCAGCAGCCAAGATTACTCCTACAATGAGCAGTTCTTC.